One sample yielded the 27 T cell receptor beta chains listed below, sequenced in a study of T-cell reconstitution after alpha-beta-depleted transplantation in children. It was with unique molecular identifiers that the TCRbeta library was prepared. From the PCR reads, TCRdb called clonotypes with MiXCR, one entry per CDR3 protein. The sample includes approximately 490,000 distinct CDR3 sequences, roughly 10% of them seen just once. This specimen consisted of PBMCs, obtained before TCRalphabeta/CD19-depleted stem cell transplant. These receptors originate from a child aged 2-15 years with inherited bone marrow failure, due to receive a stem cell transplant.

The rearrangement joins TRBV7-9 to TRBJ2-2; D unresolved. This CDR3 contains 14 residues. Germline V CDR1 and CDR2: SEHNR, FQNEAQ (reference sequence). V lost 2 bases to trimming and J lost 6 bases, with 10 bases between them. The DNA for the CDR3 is TGTGCCAGCAGCTTACACTATGCGTCCGGGGAGCTGTTTTTT. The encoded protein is CASSLHYASGELFF.

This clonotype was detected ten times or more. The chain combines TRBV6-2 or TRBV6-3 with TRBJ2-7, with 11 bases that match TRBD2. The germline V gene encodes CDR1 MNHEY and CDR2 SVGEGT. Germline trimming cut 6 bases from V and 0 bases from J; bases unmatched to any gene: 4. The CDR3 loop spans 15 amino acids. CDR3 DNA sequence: TGTGCCAGCAGCCGACTAGCGGGAACCTCCTACGAGCAGTACTTC. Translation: CASSRLAGTSYEQYF.

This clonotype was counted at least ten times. The CDR3 region is CASSPVLVTSGRPNEQFF. In DNA form, the CDR3 reads TGTGCCAGCAGCCCCGTTTTGGTGACTAGCGGGAGACCCAATGAGCAGTTCTTC. The chain uses TRBV7-9 and TRBJ2-1, with TRBD2 identical over 12 bases. Germline lookup yields CDR1 SEHNR and CDR2 FQNEAQ (reference sequence). CDR3 length equals 18 residues. Germline trimming cut 5 bases from V and 6 bases from J; bases unmatched to any gene: 14.

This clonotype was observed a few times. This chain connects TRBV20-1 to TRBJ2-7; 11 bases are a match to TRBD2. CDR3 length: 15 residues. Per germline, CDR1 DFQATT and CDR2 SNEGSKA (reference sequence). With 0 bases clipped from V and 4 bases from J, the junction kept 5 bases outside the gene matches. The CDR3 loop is CSARERTSGSYEQYF. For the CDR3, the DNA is TGCAGTGCTAGAGAACGAACTAGCGGGAGTTACGAGCAGTACTTC.

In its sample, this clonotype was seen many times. The CDR3 is CASSSSGITEAFF. The CDR3 coding sequence is TGTGCCAGCAGTTCCTCAGGGATTACTGAAGCTTTCTTT. The chain uses TRBV6-5 and TRBJ1-1, with D possibly matching TRBD1 (5 bases). V lost 4 bases and J 5 bases, leaving 11 bases between the germline ends. The CDR3 runs 13 residues. Germline V gene sequence: CDR1 MNHEY, CDR2 SVGAGI.

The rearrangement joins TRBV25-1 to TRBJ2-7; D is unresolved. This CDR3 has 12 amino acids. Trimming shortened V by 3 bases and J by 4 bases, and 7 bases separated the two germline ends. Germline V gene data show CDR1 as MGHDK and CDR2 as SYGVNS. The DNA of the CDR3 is TGTGCCAGCAGTGATCCCAAGTACGAGCAGTACTTC. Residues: CASSDPKYEQYF.

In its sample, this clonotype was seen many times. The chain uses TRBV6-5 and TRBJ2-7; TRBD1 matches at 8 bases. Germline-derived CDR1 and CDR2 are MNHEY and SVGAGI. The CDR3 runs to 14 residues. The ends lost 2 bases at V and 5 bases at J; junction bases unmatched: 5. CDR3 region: CASSYGQGAHEQYF. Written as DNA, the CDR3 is TGTGCCAGCAGTTACGGCCAGGGGGCCCACGAGCAGTACTTC.

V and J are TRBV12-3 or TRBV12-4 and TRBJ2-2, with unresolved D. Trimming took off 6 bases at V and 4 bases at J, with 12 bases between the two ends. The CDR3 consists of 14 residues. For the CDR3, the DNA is TGTGCCAGCAGCACTACTCAGACCACCGGGGAGCTGTTTTTT. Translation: CASSTTQTTGELFF.

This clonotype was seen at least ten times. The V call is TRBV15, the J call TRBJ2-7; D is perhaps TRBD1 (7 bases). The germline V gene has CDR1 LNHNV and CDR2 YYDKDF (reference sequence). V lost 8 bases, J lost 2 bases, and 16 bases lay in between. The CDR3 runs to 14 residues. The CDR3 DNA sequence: TGTGCCACCGGGGGCGGGACAGATCCCTACGAGCAGTACTTC. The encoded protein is CATGGGTDPYEQYF.

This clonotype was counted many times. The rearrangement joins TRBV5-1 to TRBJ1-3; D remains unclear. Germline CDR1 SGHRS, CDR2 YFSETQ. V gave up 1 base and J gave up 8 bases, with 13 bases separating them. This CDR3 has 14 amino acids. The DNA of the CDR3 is TGCGCCAGCAGCTTGAGAGTTCCGGTTGACACCATATATTTT. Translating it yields CASSLRVPVDTIYF.

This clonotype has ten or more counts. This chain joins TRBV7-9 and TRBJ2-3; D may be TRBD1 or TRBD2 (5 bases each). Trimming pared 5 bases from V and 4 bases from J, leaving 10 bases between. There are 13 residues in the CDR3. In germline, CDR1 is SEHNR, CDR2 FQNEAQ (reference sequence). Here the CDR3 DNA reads TGTGCCAGCAGCCCCGTGGGGGCAGATACGCAGTATTTT. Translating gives CASSPVGADTQYF.

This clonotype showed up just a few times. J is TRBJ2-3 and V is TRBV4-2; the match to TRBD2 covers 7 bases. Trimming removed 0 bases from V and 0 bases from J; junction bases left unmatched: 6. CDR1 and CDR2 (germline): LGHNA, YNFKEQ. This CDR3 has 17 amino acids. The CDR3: CASSQEITGRSTDTQYF. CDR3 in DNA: TGTGCCAGCAGCCAAGAAATCACCGGGAGGAGCACAGATACGCAGTATTTT.

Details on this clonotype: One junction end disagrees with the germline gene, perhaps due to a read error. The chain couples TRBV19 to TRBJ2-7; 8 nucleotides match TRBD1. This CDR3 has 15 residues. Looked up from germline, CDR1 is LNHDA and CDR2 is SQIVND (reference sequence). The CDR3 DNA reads TGTGCCAGTAGCCTTGGGACAGGCCTATCCTACGAGCAGAACTTC. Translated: CASSLGTGLSYEQNF.

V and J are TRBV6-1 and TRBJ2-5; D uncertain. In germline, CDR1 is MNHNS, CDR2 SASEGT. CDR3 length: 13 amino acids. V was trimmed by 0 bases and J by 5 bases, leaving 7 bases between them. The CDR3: CASSEAGKETQYF. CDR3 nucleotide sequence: TGTGCCAGCAGTGAAGCGGGAAAGGAGACCCAGTACTTC.

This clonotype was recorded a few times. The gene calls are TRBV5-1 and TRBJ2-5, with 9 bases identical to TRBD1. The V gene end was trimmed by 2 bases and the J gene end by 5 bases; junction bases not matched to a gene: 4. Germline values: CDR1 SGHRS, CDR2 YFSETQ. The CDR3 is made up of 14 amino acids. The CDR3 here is CASSLGTGKETQYF. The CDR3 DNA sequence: TGCGCCAGCAGCTTAGGGACAGGGAAGGAGACCCAGTACTTC.

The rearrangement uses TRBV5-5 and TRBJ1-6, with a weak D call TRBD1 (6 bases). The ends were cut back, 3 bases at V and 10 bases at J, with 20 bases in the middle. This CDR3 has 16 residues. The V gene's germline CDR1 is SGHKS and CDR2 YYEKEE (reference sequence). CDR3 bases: TGTGCCAGCAGCTCCGGGGTAGGGGGGAGCTGGTCACCCCTCCACTTT. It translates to CASSSGVGGSWSPLHF.

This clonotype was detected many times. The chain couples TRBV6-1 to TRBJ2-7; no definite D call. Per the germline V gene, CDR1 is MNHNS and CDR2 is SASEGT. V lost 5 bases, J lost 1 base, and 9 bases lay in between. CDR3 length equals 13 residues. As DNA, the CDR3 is TGTGCCAGCAGTATCAGAGCTTCCTACGAGCAGTACTTC. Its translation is CASSIRASYEQYF.

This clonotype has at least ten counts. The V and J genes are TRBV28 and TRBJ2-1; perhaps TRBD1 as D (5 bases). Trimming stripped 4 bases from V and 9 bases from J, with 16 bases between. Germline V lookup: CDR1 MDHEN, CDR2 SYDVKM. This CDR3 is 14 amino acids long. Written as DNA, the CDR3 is TGTGCCAGCAGTTCCCCTAGGGGATCGGGTGAGCAGTTCTTC. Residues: CASSSPRGSGEQFF.

The CDR3 sequence is CASSAQGWGEQYF. In DNA form, the CDR3 reads TGTGCCAGCAGCGCACAGGGGTGGGGGGAGCAGTACTTC. The genes are TRBV7-9 and TRBJ2-7, with 7 bases lining up with TRBD1. V lost 5 bases to trimming and J lost 7 bases; unmatched junction nucleotides: 8. The CDR3 sequence is 13 residues long. CDR1 and CDR2 (germline): SEHNR, FQNEAQ (reference sequence).

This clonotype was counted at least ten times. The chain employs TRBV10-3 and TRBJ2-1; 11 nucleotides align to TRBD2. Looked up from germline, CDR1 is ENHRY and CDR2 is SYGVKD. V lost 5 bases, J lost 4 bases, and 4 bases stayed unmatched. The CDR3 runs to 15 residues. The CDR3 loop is CAISPTSGDYNEQFF. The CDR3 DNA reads TGTGCCATCAGTCCGACTAGCGGGGATTACAATGAGCAGTTCTTC.

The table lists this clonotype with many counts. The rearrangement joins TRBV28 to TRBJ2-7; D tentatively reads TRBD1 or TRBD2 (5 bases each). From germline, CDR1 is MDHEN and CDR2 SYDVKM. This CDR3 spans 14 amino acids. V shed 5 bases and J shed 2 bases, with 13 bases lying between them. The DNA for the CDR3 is TGTGCCAGCAGTCACCCGGGGCAGGCCTACGAGCAGTACTTC. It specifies CASSHPGQAYEQYF.

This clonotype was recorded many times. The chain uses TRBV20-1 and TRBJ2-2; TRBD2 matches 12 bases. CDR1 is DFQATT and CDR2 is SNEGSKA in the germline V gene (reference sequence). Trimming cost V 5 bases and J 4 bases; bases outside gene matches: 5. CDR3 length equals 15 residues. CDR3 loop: CSAETLAGGTGELFF. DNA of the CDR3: TGCAGTGCTGAGACACTAGCGGGGGGCACCGGGGAGCTGTTTTTT.

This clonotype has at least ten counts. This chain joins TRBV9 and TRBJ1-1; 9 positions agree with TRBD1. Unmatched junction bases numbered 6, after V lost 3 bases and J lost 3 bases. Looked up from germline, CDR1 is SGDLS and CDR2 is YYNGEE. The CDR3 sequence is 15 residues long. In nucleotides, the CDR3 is TGTGCCAGCAGCGGAGGACAGGGGCGCTACACTGAAGCTTTCTTT. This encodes CASSGGQGRYTEAFF. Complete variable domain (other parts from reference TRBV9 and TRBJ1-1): DSGVTQTPKHLITATGQRVTLRCSPRSGDLSVYWYQQSLDQGLQFLIQYYNGEERAKGNILERFSAQQFPDLHSELNLSSLELGDSALYFCASSGGQGRYTEAFFGQGTRLTVV.

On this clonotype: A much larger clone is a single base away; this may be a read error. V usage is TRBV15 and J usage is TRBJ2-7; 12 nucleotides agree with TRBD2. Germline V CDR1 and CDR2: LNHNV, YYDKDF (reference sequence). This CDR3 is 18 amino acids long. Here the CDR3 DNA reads TGTCCCACCAGCAGAGAGGGCCCCCGACTAGCGGGGGACTACGAGCAGTACTTC. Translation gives CPTSREGPRLAGDYEQYF.

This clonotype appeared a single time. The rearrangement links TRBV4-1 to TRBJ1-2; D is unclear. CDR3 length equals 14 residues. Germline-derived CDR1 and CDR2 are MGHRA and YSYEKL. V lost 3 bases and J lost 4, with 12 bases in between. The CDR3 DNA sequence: TGCGCCAGCAGCCAGTACTCGGACGCCTATGGCTACACCTTC. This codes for CASSQYSDAYGYTF.

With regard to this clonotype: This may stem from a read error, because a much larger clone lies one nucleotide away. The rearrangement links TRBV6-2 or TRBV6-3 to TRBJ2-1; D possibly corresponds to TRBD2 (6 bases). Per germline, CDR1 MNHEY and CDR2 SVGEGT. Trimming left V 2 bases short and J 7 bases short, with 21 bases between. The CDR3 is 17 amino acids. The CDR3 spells CASSYGPTRGRVNEQFF. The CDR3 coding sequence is TGTGCCAGCAGTTACGGACCGACTAGAGGGAGAGTGAATGAGCAGTTCTTC.

DNA of the CDR3: TGCGCCAGCAGCCACCAAATCGGCGGATCTTTGAGGGCCACAGATACGCAGTATTTT. Amino acids: CASSHQIGGSLRATDTQYF. The J gene is TRBJ2-3, the V gene TRBV4-1; the D gene is possibly TRBD2 (5 bases). V was cut by 3 bases and J by 2 bases, with 24 bases left in between. The CDR3 totals 19 residues. In germline, CDR1 is MGHRA, CDR2 YSYEKL.